This T cell receptor (beta chain) was obtained from a study of CD8+ T cells in alopecia areata. Overall study: Oral tofacitinib, 5 to 10 mg twice daily, was given in an open-label trial. Regarding the study as a whole: Expanded CD8+ clones among the top 100, as well as scalp clonality, were significantly decreased by tofacitinib.

V was shortened by 0 bases and J by 7 bases, with 12 bases between the two germline ends. The CDR3 spans 14 residues. Germline V gene data show CDR1 as GTSNPN and CDR2 as SVGIG (reference sequence). This clone turned up a few times. The antigen remains unidentified. Treatment given: oral pan-JAK inhibitor, 5-10 mg twice daily. RNA was isolated and reverse transcribed to cDNA, the sequencing template. Data came from immunoSEQ multiplex PCR; TCRdb stores just in-frame clones and leaves some out. The table has some 180,000 clones, about half seen once. The sequencing here drew on CD8+ T cells sorted from blood, taken at roughly week 53, from a patient treated with tofacitinib. The receptor's source is a human donor with alopecia areata. The chain links TRBV30 to TRBJ2-2; D gene uncertain. This CDR3 reads CAWSVSPPGGELFF. CDR3 DNA sequence: TGTGCCTGGAGTGTAAGCCCCCCGGGCGGGGAGCTGTTTTTT.